These 7 T cell receptor beta chains were all obtained from the same sample, sequenced in a study of control samples from healthy donors and cancer patients (dated by TCRdb to 2020 to 2021). Library prep was done by the immunoSEQ multiplex PCR assay. The table was pulled from immuneACCESS by TCRdb, which kept in-frame rearrangements only. Such tables lose some clones; where checked, under half of the loss comes from unresolved V genes, and the rest has no known cause. The sample records approximately 70,000 clones, 75% to 85% of which are singletons. Jointly, the top ten make up approximately 15% of the sample. The specimen sequenced was blood. The receptor source for this set is a man aged 55-75 years in good health.

This chain links TRBV6-5 with TRBJ2-1, with D perhaps matching TRBD2 (6 bases). Germline assignment: CDR1 MNHEY and CDR2 SVGAGI. V was shortened by 0 bases and J by 12 bases, with 15 bases between the two germline ends. This CDR3 is 14 amino acids long. The CDR3 DNA is TGTGCCAGCAGTTACTCGCGGAGGGGCGAAGGGCAGTTCTTC. This translates into CASSYSRRGEGQFF.

The chain recombines TRBV27 with TRBJ1-1; 7 bases match TRBD1. CDR1 is MNHEY, CDR2 SMNVEV, per germline (reference sequence). V gave up 5 bases and J gave up 4 bases; unmatched junction bases: 7. CDR3 length: 14 amino acids. Written as DNA, the CDR3 is TGTGCCAGCAGTGAACAGGGGTTCGGCACTGAAGCTTTCTTT. Its protein is CASSEQGFGTEAFF.

The rearrangement uses TRBV18 and TRBJ2-7; D uncertain. The ends were cut back, 3 bases at V and 6 bases at J, with 12 bases in the middle. CDR1 KGHSH and CDR2 LQKENI come from the germline V gene. The CDR3 has 13 amino acids. The CDR3, as DNA: TGTGCCAGCTCACCGTCAGGATTTCTCGAGCAGTACTTC. This encodes CASSPSGFLEQYF.

The chain combines TRBV3-1 (or the pseudogene TRBV3-2) with TRBJ2-3; either TRBD1 or TRBD2 may supply D (5 bases each). V shed 2 bases and J shed 0 bases, with 9 bases lying between them. CDR1 and CDR2 (germline): LGHDT, YNNKEL (reference sequence). The CDR3 sequence is 15 residues long. In nucleotides, the CDR3 is TGTGCCAGCAGCCAAAAGTGGGGGAGCACAGATACGCAGTATTTT. Amino acids: CASSQKWGSTDTQYF.

The chain links TRBV10-3 to TRBJ2-1, with a possible D match to TRBD2 (7 bases). The CDR3 is 15 residues long. The V end was cut by 8 bases, the J end by 5 bases, with 19 bases between. Germline V CDR1 and CDR2: ENHRY, SYGVKD. The CDR3 DNA follows: TGTGCCATCGCTAGCGGACAGACAAGTGACAATGAGCAGTTCTTC. Its protein product is CAIASGQTSDNEQFF.

The chain combines TRBV27 with TRBJ2-2; D is possibly TRBD1 (6 bases). Germline V gene data show CDR1 as MNHEY and CDR2 as SMNVEV (reference sequence). Trimming removed 8 bases at V and 7 bases at J, with 17 bases between. The CDR3 runs 14 residues. The CDR3 nucleotides read TGTGCCAGCGGGTTTTCAACAGGGATCGGGGAGCTGTTTTTT. Translation: CASGFSTGIGELFF.

This clone showed up just once. The chain employs TRBV5-1 and TRBJ2-1; 13 bases fit TRBD2. CDR1 and CDR2 from the germline V gene are SGHRS and YFSETQ. V lost 3 bases, J lost 9 bases, and 15 bases stayed unmatched. The CDR3 is 18 residues long. CDR3 nucleotides: TGCGCCAGCAGCTCGTCCCCAAAGACTAGCGGGAGGAACGGTGAGCAGTTCTTC. This sequence encodes CASSSSPKTSGRNGEQFF.